The 17 T cell receptor beta chains given below trace back to one sample, sequenced in a study of T cell responses to AZD1222 COVID-19 vaccine. Profiled with immunoSEQ multiplex PCR; TCRdb holds only in-frame clones, not every one. The sample shows about 140,000 clones, 91% of them seen only once. Sequencing was performed on peripheral blood, taken on day 0 of AZD1222 vaccination. These receptors were obtained from an adult in good health.

The chain recombines TRBV29-1 with TRBJ2-5, with TRBD1 matching over 8 bases. Germline lookup yields CDR1 SQVTM and CDR2 ANQGSEA. Germline trimming cut 6 bases from V and 4 bases from J; bases unmatched to any gene: 10. The CDR3 has 14 amino acids. In DNA, the CDR3 is TGCAGCGTGAGGGCAGGGGGCGCAGGAGAGACCCAGTACTTC. This translates into CSVRAGGAGETQYF.

In DNA, the CDR3 is TGTGCCAGTGGGACTGACTTTAGGTCACCCCTCCACTTT. Amino acids: CASGTDFRSPLHF. The rearrangement joins TRBV6-4 to TRBJ1-6, with D perhaps matching TRBD1 (5 bases). Per the germline V gene, CDR1 is MRHNA and CDR2 is SNTAGT. V was pared by 9 bases and J by 10 bases, with 16 bases between. The CDR3 totals 13 residues.

The V call is TRBV11-2, the J call TRBJ1-4; unclear D gene. The germline CDR1 and CDR2 sequences are SGHAT and FQNNGV. The CDR3 spans 14 residues. V lost 5 bases to trimming and J lost 8 bases, with 15 bases between them. This CDR3 is CASSARWAGEKLFF. CDR3 sequence (DNA): TGTGCCAGCAGCGCCAGGTGGGCCGGCGAAAAACTGTTTTTT.

This clone was counted only a few times. The gene calls are TRBV9 and TRBJ1-2, with D unclear. Looked up from germline, CDR1 is SGDLS and CDR2 is YYNGEE. V was trimmed by 3 bases and J by 2 bases, leaving 14 bases between them. This CDR3 has 15 amino acids. CDR3 sequence (DNA): TGTGCCAGCAGCGAGGGCCCAAACGGAAACTATGGCTACACCTTC. This codes for CASSEGPNGNYGYTF.

The chain carries TRBV28 and TRBJ2-2; TRBD1 is a possible D gene (6 bases). In germline, CDR1 is MDHEN, CDR2 SYDVKM. The V end was cut by 5 bases, the J end by 9 bases, with 10 bases between. This CDR3 is built from 12 residues. DNA of the CDR3: TGTGCCAGCAGTACACAGGGTCGGGAGCTGTTTTTT. Its translation: CASSTQGRELFF.

This clone has only one observation. The V and J genes are TRBV7-9 and TRBJ1-4; possible D gene TRBD1, 5 bases. Germline-derived CDR1 and CDR2 are SEHNR and FQNEAQ (reference sequence). Trimming removed 7 bases from V and 3 bases from J, with 21 bases in between. The CDR3 loop spans 17 amino acids. The CDR3 here is CASIRGGGGRANEKLFF. The CDR3 DNA is TGTGCCAGCATCCGAGGCGGGGGAGGGCGCGCTAATGAAAAACTGTTTTTT.

The chain couples TRBV28 to TRBJ1-5, with no clear D. Germline-derived CDR1 and CDR2 are MDHEN and SYDVKM. The V end lost 9 bases, the J end lost 7 bases, and 13 bases lay between the germline ends. This CDR3 contains 12 residues. For the CDR3, the DNA is TGTGCCAGTCAGGAGGGTGACCAGCCCCAGCATTTT. Its protein is CASQEGDQPQHF.

This CDR3 reads CASSLTGRSSYEQYF. The CDR3 bases are TGTGCCAGCAGCCTGACAGGCCGAAGCTCCTACGAGCAGTACTTC. V and J are TRBV11-3 and TRBJ2-7, with a tentative D call TRBD1 (6 bases). With 5 bases removed from V and 0 bases from J, the gap between germline ends came to 14 bases. CDR1 and CDR2 from the germline V gene are SGHNT and YENEEA. The CDR3 is 15 residues long.

This chain joins TRBV6-5 and TRBJ1-5; D call uncertain. V was clipped by 5 bases and J by 0 bases, with 5 bases between them. Per germline, CDR1 MNHEY and CDR2 SVGAGI. The CDR3 totals 13 residues. The CDR3 DNA follows: TGTGCCAGCAGTCAGAATAGCAATCAGCCCCAGCATTTT. Protein product: CASSQNSNQPQHF.

The chain carries TRBV3-1 (or the pseudogene TRBV3-2) and TRBJ1-4; no clear D. Trimming left V 9 bases short and J 0 bases short, with 2 bases between. The CDR3 has 11 amino acids. CDR1 and CDR2 from the germline V gene are LGHDT and YNNKEL (reference sequence). Here the CDR3 reads CASTTNEKLFF. The DNA for the CDR3 is TGTGCCAGTACAACTAATGAAAAACTGTTTTTT.

This clone has a single count. The rearrangement links TRBV6-2 or TRBV6-3 to TRBJ2-5; D remains unclear. The V end lost 4 bases, the J end lost 1 base, and 10 bases lay between the germline ends. The CDR3 has 14 amino acids. Germline lookup yields CDR1 MNHEY and CDR2 SVGEGT. As DNA, the CDR3 is TGTGCCAGCAGTTCGCACAGCGCCCAAGAGACCCAGTACTTC. This sequence encodes CASSSHSAQETQYF.

Here the CDR3 DNA reads TGTGCCAGCAGCTTAGCCGCTCTTGGGCAGCCCCAGCATTTT. It translates to CASSLAALGQPQHF. This chain connects TRBV11-2 to TRBJ1-5, with no clear D. Trimming pared 1 base from V and 7 bases from J, leaving 11 bases between. This CDR3 region has 14 residues. Germline CDR1 SGHAT, CDR2 FQNNGV. The variable domain in full, with the rest retrieved from reference TRBV11-2 and TRBJ1-5, is EAGVAQSPRYKIIEKRQSVAFWCNPISGHATLYWYQQILGQGPKLLIQFQNNGVVDDSQLPKDRFSAERLKGVDSTLKIQPAKLEDSAVYLCASSLAALGQPQHFGDGTRLSIL.

The genes are TRBV2 and TRBJ2-1, with a tentative D call TRBD2 (5 bases). The CDR3 is made up of 16 amino acids. The V gene's germline CDR1 is SNHLY and CDR2 FYNNEI. V was trimmed by 2 bases and J by 2 bases, leaving 13 bases between them. The CDR3 DNA follows: TGTGCCAGCAGTGAATGGGCGGGCGAGGCCTACAATGAGCAGTTCTTC. This translates into CASSEWAGEAYNEQFF.

The rearrangement joins TRBV24-1 to TRBJ2-1, with 8 bases aligning to TRBD1. Germline V CDR1 and CDR2: KGHDR, SFDVKD. J was trimmed by 6 bases and V by 5 bases; bases with no gene match: 8. The CDR3 is made up of 15 amino acids. As DNA, the CDR3 is TGTGCCACCAGTGTTGGACAGGGAGGTTTCAATGAGCAGTTCTTC. Translating gives CATSVGQGGFNEQFF.

V usage is TRBV6-6 and J usage is TRBJ2-3; no clear D gene. Germline assignment: CDR1 MNHNY and CDR2 SVGAGI (reference sequence). This CDR3 spans 14 amino acids. V gave up 2 bases and J gave up 6 bases, with 12 bases separating them. The DNA for the CDR3 is TGTGCCAGCAGTTACGGACGAGCCCTTGATACGCAGTATTTT. Amino acids: CASSYGRALDTQYF.

The rearrangement uses TRBV4-3 and TRBJ1-1; 7 positions match TRBD1. CDR1 and CDR2 from the germline V gene are LGHNA and YSLEER. The CDR3 has 13 residues. V lost 9 bases and J lost 3; bases outside the gene matches: 7. The DNA for the CDR3 is TGCGCCAGTTCCAAAGACAGGGACACTGAAGCTTTCTTT. The encoded protein is CASSKDRDTEAFF.

The chain recombines TRBV7-3 with TRBJ1-1, with 7 bases lining up with TRBD1. Germline V CDR1 and CDR2: SGHTA, FQGTGA. The V segment lost 5 bases and the J segment 4 bases; nucleotides outside the gene matches: 7. This CDR3 is built from 14 residues. The CDR3 bases are TGTGCCAGCAGCCTACAGGGGTATGTCACTGAAGCTTTCTTT. Amino acid sequence: CASSLQGYVTEAFF.